Included here is one T cell receptor beta chain sequence, with context. What it binds is unknown. The PCR had 60 Vbeta and 13 Jbeta primers. Assay: immunoSEQ multiplex PCR; the TCRdb copy retains only in-frame clones and omits some. The sample has roughly 200,000 clones, 80% to 90% seen once. This entry is derived from a study of cytomegalovirus exposure and HLA in healthy donors. Whole-study context: The early release's HLA-typed donors yielded some 85 million unique TCRs.

Study-wide findings and caveats: Confirmation in vitro established that a few CMV-associated chains were specific for CMV antigens. A link between a missense DCLRE1C variant and TCR beta V- and J-gene trimming emerged from a later analysis.

Germline assignment: CDR1 LNHDA and CDR2 SQIVND (reference sequence). Trimming at V came to 6 bases and at J to 3 bases, leaving 8 bases not matched to a gene. The CDR3 covers 15 residues. The sequence derives from a woman between 25 and 40 years old in good health and CMV-seronegative. Sequencing input: PBMCs. The V call is TRBV19, the J call TRBJ1-5; 7 bases are shared with TRBD1. This chain's CDR3 is CASRSWTGDNQPQHF. The DNA for the CDR3 is TGTGCCAGTAGATCTTGGACAGGAGACAATCAGCCCCAGCATTTT. The full variable domain, rest sourced from reference TRBV19 and TRBJ1-5, is DGGITQSPKYLFRKEGQNVTLSCEQNLNHDAMYWYRQDPGQGLRLIYYSQIVNDFQKGDIAEGYSVSREKKESFPLTVTSAQKNPTAFYLCASRSWTGDNQPQHFGDGTRLSIL.